This TCR beta chain was captured by sequencing in a study of CD8 T cells in ankylosing spondylitis. There are 15 residues in the CDR3. With V trimmed by 6 bases and J by 5 bases, 8 bases remained unmatched. Whole-study findings and limits: As reported, disease-linked clones showed significant enrichment in matched ankylosing spondylitis synovial fluid. Seemingly characteristic of ankylosing spondylitis blood was a TCR beta motif consisting of about 8 highly homologous variants.

In making TCR beta libraries, quantitative 5'-RACE with molecular barcodes was used. TCRdb recomputed calls from the 5' RACE reads with MiXCR, one row per CDR3 protein. The table includes 100,000 to 150,000 distinct CDR3 sequences, roughly 8.8% detected once. The table lists this clonotype with a few counts. Its antigen remains unidentified. The specimen was blood, either unsorted or a sorted T cell fraction (not recorded which). This rearrangement joins TRBV12-3 or TRBV12-4 to TRBJ2-1, with 9 nucleotides matching TRBD2. The clonotype originates from a male donor with ankylosing spondylitis or in good health (not recorded which). CDR3 region: CASSGPGLAHNEQFF. Here the CDR3 DNA reads TGTGCCAGCAGCGGCCCGGGACTAGCCCACAATGAGCAGTTCTTC.